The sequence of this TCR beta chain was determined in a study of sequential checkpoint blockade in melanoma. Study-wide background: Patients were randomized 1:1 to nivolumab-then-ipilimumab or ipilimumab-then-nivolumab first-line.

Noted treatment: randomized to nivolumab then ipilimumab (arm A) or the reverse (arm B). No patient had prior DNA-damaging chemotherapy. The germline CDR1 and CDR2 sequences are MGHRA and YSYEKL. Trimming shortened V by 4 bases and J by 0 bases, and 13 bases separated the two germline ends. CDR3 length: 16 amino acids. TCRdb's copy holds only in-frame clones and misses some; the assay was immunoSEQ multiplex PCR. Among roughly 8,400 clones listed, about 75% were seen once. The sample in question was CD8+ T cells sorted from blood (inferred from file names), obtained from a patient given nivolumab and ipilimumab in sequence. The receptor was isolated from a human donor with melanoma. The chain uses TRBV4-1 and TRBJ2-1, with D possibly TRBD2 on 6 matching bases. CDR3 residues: CASSPGDGSSYNEQFF. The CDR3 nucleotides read TGCGCCAGCAGCCCTGGGGACGGGAGCTCCTACAATGAGCAGTTCTTC.